This T cell receptor beta chain stems from a study of T cells in Graves' hyperthyroidism and ophthalmopathy. Study observations and caveats: From stable hyperthyroidism, ophthalmopathy was set apart by a 13 V-J model.

This clonotype has a count of ten or more. The antigen remains undetermined. Amplified TCR beta CDR3 regions came from RNA transcripts. An initial round of RT-PCR targeting the TCR CDR3 relied on the HTBI primer set. TCRdb re-called the multiplex PCR reads through MiXCR, storing one row per CDR3 protein. The sample yields about 410,000 distinct CDR3 sequences, 13% to 15% seen once. V was cut by 5 bases and J by 8 bases, with 5 bases left in between. Germline V lookup: CDR1 SGHTA, CDR2 FQGNSA. This CDR3 spans 10 amino acids. The specimen was blood. V and J are TRBV7-2 and TRBJ2-3; D not certain. This TCR was sampled from a woman aged 25 to 45 with Graves' ophthalmopathy. DNA for the CDR3: TGTGCCAGCAGCCTATTTACGCAGTATTTT. It is translated as CASSLFTQYF.